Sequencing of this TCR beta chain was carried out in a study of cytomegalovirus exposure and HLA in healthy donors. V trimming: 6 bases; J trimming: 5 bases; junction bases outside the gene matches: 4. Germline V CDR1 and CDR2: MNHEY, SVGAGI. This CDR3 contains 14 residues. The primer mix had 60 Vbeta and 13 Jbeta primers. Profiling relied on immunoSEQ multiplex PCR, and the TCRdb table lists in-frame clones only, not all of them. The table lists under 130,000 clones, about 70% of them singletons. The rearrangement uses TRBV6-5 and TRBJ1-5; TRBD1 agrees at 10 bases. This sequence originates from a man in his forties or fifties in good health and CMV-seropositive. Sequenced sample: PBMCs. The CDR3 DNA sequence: TGTGCCAGCAGCCAGACAGGGGGCGATCAGCCCCAGCATTTT. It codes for CASSQTGGDQPQHF.